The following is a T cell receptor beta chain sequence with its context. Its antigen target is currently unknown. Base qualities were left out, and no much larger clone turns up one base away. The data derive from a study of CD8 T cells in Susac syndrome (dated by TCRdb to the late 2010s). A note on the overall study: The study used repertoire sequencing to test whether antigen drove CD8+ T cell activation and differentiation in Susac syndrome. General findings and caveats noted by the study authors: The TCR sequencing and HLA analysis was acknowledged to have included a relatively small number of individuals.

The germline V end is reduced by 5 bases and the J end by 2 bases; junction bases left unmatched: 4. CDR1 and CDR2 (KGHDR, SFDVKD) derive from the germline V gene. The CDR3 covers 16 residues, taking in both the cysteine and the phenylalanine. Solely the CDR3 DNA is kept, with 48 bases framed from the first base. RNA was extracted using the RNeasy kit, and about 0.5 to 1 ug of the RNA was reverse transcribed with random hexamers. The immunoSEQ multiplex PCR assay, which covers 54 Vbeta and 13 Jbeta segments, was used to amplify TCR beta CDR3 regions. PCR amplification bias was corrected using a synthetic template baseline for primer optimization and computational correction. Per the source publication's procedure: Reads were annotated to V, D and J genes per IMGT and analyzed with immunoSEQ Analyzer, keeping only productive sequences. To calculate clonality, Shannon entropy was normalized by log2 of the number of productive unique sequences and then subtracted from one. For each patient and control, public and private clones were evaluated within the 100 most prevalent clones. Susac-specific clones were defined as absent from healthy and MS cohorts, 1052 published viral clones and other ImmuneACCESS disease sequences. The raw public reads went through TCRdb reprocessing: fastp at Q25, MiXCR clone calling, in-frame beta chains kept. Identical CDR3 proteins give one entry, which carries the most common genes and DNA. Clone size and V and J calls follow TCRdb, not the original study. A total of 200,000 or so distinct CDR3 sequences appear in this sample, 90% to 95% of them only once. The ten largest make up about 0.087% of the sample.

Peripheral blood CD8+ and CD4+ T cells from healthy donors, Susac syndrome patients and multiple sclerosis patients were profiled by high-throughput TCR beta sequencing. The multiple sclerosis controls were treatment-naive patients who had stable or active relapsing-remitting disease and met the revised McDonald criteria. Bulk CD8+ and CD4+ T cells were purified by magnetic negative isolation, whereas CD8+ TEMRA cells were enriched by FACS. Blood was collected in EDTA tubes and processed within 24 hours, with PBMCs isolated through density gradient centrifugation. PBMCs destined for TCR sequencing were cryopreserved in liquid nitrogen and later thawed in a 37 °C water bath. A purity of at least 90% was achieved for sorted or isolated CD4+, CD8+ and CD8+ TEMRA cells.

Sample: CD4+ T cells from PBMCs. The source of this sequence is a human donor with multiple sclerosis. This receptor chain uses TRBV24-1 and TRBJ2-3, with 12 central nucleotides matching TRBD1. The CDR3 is CATSGGQGAATDTQYF. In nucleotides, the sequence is TGTGCCACCAGTGGGGGACAGGGGGCCGCCACAGATACGCAGTATTTT.